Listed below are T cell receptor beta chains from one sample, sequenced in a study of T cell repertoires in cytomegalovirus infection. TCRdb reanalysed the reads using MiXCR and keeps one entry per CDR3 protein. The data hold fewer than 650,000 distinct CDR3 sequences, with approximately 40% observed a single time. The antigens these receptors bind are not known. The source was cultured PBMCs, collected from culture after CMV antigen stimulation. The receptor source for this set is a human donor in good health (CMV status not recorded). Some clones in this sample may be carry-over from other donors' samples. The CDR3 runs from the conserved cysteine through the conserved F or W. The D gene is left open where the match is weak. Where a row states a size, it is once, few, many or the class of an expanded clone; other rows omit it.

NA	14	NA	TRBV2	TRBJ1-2	CASSITGTPYGYTF	TGTGCCAGCAGTATTACCGGGACACCTTATGGCTACACCTTC
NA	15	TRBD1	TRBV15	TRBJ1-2	CATSRVGGTGLGYTF	TGTGCCACCAGCAGAGTTGGCGGGACAGGGCTTGGCTACACCTTC
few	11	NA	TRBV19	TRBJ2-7	CASKGVDEQYF	TGTGCCAGTAAGGGAGTCGACGAGCAGTACTTC
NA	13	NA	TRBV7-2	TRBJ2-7	CASSYQGAYEQYF	TGTGCCAGCAGCTACCAGGGCGCCTACGAGCAGTACTTC
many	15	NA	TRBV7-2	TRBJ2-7	CASSLGGGGTYEQYF	TGTGCCAGCAGCTTAGGTGGAGGGGGGACCTACGAGCAGTACTTC
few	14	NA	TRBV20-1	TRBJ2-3	CSARGGGLTDTQYF	TGCAGTGCTAGGGGGGGGGGGCTGACAGATACGCAGTATTTT
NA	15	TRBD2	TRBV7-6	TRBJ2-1	CASSPYQRGDNEQFF	TGTGCCAGCAGCCCTTACCAGCGGGGTGACAATGAGCAGTTCTTC
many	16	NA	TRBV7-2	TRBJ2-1	CASSLVLRVGYNEQFF	TGTGCCAGCAGCTTAGTATTAAGGGTGGGCTACAATGAGCAGTTCTTC
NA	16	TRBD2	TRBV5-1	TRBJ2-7	CASSWRKAGAAYEQYF	TGCGCCAGCAGCTGGCGGAAAGCGGGGGCTGCCTACGAGCAGTACTTC
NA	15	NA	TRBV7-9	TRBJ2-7	CASSYSQGTTGEQYF	TGTGCCAGCAGCTATTCACAGGGGACTACGGGCGAGCAGTACTTC
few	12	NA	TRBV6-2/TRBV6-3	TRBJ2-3	CASSYQGDTQYF	TGTGCCAGCAGTTATCAGGGAGATACGCAGTATTTT
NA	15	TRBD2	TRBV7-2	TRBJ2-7	CASSRRLAGIYEQYF	TGTGCCAGCAGCCGGAGACTAGCGGGAATCTACGAGCAGTACTTC
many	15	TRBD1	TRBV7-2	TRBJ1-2	CASSFAQGVNYGYTF	TGTGCCAGCAGCTTCGCACAGGGGGTCAACTATGGCTACACCTTC
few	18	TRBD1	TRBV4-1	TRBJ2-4	CASSQGAHKGAAKNIQYF	TGCGCCAGCAGCCAAGGCGCACACAAGGGGGCGGCCAAAAACATTCAGTACTTC
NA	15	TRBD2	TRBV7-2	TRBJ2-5	CASSLDRTSSETQYF	TGTGCCAGCAGCTTGGACCGGACTAGCTCAGAGACCCAGTACTTC
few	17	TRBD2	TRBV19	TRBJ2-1	CASAPGLAGGLYNEQFF	TGTGCCAGCGCGCCGGGACTAGCGGGGGGGCTCTACAATGAGCAGTTCTTC
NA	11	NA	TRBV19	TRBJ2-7	CASSMNYEQYF	TGTGCCAGTAGTATGAACTACGAGCAGTACTTC
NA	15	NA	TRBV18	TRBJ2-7	CASSPPTGVVYEQYF	TGTGCCAGCTCACCACCGACGGGAGTAGTGTACGAGCAGTACTTC
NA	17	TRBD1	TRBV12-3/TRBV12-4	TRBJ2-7	CASSLALGQGLVYEQYF	TGTGCCAGCAGTTTAGCCCTGGGACAGGGGCTTGTTTACGAGCAGTACTTC
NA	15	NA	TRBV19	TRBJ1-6	CASSIMAREDSPLHF	TGTGCCAGTAGTATTATGGCCAGGGAGGATTCACCCCTCCACTTT
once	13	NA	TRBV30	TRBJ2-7	CAGGAEYSYEQYF	TGTGCCGGCGGCGCGGAGTACTCCTACGAGCAGTACTTC
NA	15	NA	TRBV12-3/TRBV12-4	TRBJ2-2	CASRPIGGGTGELFF	TGTGCCAGCAGACCCATAGGGGGAGGGACCGGGGAGCTGTTTTTT
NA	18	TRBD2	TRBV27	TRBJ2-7	CASSFRLAGELGSYEQYF	TGTGCCAGCAGTTTCCGGCTAGCGGGAGAGTTGGGGTCCTACGAGCAGTACTTC
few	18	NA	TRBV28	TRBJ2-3	CASSLRGPLQISTDTQYF	TGTGCCAGCAGTTTAAGAGGCCCCCTACAAATTAGCACAGATACGCAGTATTTT
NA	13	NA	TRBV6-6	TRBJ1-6	CASSWGADSPLHF	TGTGCCAGCAGTTGGGGCGCGGATTCACCCCTCCACTTT
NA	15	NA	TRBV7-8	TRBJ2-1	CASRMLGVLRDEQFF	TGTGCCAGCAGGATGCTGGGGGTCCTCAGGGATGAGCAGTTCTTC
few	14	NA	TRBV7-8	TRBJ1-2	CASSHWTVGGGYTF	TGTGCCAGCAGCCATTGGACCGTCGGAGGAGGCTACACCTTC
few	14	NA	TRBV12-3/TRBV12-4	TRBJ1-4	CASSRGAFDEKLFF	TGTGCCAGCAGTCGAGGGGCGTTTGATGAAAAACTGTTTTTT
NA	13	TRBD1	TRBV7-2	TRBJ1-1	CASSANRGLEAFF	TGTGCCAGCAGCGCGAACAGGGGACTCGAAGCTTTCTTT
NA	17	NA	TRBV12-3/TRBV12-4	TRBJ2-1	CASNSGRDGNSYNEQFF	TGTGCCAGCAACTCGGGCAGGGACGGGAACTCCTACAATGAGCAGTTCTTC
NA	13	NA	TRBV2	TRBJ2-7	CASTSGDSYEQYF	TGTGCCAGCACGTCAGGGGATTCCTACGAGCAGTACTTC
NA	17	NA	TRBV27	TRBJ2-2	CASSFRFGSGLTGELFF	TGTGCCAGCAGTTTCCGCTTTGGTAGCGGACTTACCGGGGAGCTGTTTTTT
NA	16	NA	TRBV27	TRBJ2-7	CASSFSAGESSYEQYF	TGTGCCAGCAGTTTCAGTGCCGGCGAGAGCTCCTACGAGCAGTACTTC
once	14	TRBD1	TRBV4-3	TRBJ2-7	CASSLTGQIYEQYF	TGCGCCAGCAGCCTAACGGGACAGATCTACGAGCAGTACTTC
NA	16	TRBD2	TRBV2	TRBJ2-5	CASTRLAGGFQETQYF	TGTGCCAGCACCAGACTAGCGGGGGGGTTCCAGGAGACCCAGTACTTC
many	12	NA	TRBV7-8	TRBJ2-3	CASSLAPDTQYF	TGTGCCAGCAGCTTAGCGCCAGATACGCAGTATTTT
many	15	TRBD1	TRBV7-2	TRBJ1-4	CASSETGGLREKLFF	TGTGCCAGCAGCGAGACAGGGGGGTTACGGGAAAAACTGTTTTTT
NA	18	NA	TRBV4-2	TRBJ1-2	CASSQDIPPTGQIYGYTF	TGTGCCAGCAGCCAAGATATTCCCCCCACCGGACAGATCTATGGCTACACCTTC
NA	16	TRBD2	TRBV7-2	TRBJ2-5	CASTLGPAGGSETQYF	TGTGCCAGCACCTTGGGTCCAGCGGGGGGATCGGAGACCCAGTACTTC
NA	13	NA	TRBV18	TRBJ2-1	CASSPGSRDEQFF	TGTGCCAGCTCACCTGGGAGCCGGGATGAGCAGTTCTTC
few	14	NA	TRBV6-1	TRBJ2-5	CASTLLGIHETQYF	TGTGCCAGCACCCTTCTAGGTATCCACGAGACCCAGTACTTC
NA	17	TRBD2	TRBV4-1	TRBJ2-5	CASSLSSSGGAGETQYF	TGTGCCAGCAGCCTCTCCTCTAGCGGGGGGGCTGGGGAGACCCAGTACTTC
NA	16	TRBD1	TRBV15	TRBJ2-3	CATSRGTGGSVDTQYF	TGTGCCACCAGCAGGGGGACAGGGGGCAGCGTAGATACGCAGTATTTT
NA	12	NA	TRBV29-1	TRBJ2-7	CSVLTSSYEQYF	TGCAGCGTTTTGACCTCCTCCTACGAGCAGTACTTC
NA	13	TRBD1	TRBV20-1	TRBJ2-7	CSAARDRGIEQYF	TGCAGTGCTGCCCGGGACAGGGGGATCGAGCAGTACTTC
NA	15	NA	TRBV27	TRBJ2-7	CASRRLQGGPYEQYF	TGTGCCAGCAGACGCCTACAGGGGGGGCCCTACGAGCAGTACTTC
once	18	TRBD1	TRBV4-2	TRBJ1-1	CASSQERVYGQGIFEAFF	TGTGCCAGCAGCCAAGAAAGGGTCTATGGACAGGGAATCTTCGAAGCTTTCTTT
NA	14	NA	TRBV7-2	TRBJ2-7	CASSSTGNLYEQYF	TGTGCCAGCAGCTCAACAGGGAACCTATACGAGCAGTACTTC